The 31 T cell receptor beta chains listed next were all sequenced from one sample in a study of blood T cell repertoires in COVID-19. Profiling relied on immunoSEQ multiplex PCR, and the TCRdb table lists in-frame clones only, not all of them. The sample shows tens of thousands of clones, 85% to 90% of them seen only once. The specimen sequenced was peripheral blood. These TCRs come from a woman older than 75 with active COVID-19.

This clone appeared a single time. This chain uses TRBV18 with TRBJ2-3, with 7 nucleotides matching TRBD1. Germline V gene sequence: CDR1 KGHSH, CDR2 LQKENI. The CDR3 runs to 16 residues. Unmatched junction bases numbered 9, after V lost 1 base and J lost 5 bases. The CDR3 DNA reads TGTGCCAGCTCACCACAAGGACAGGCCTATAAAGATACGCAGTATTTT. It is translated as CASSPQGQAYKDTQYF.

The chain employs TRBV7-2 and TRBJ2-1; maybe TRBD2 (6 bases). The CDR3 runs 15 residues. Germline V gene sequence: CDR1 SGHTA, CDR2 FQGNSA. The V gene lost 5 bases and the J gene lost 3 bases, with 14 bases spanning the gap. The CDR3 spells CASSPRGGNYNEQFF. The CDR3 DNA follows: TGTGCCAGCAGCCCCCGGGGCGGGAACTACAATGAGCAGTTCTTC.

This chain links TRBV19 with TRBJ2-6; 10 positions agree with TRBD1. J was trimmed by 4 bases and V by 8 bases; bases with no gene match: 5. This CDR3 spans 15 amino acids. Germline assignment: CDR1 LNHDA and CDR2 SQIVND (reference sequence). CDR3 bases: TGTGCCAGTTTCAGACAGGGGGCGGGGGCCAACGTCCTGACTTTC. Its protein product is CASFRQGAGANVLTF.

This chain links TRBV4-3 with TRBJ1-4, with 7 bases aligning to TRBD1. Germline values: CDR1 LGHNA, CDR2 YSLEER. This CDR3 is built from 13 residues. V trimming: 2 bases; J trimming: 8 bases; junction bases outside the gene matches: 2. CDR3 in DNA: TGCGCCAGCAGCCAACAGGGGGAAGAAAAACTGTTTTTT. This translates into CASSQQGEEKLFF.

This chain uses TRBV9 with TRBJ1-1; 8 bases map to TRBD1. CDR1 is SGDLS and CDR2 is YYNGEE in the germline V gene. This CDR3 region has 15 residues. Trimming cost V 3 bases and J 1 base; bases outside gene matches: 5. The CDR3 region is CASSETGQANTEAFF. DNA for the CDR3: TGTGCCAGCAGCGAAACGGGACAGGCGAACACTGAAGCTTTCTTT.

The CDR3 nucleotides are TGTGCCAGCAGCTTAGTTAGCGGTAACAATGAGCAGTTCTTC. Residues: CASSLVSGNNEQFF. V usage is TRBV7-9 and J usage is TRBJ2-1, with a possible D match to TRBD2 (6 bases). Germline assignment: CDR1 SEHNR and CDR2 FQNEAQ (reference sequence). V gave up 1 base and J gave up 5 bases, with 9 bases separating them. This CDR3 has 14 amino acids.

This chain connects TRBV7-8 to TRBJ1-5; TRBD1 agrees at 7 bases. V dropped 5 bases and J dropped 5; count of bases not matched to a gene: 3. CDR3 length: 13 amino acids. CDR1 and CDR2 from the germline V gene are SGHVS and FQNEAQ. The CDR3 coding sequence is TGTGCCAGCAGCCCGGGGACAGATCAGCCCCAGCATTTT. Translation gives CASSPGTDQPQHF.

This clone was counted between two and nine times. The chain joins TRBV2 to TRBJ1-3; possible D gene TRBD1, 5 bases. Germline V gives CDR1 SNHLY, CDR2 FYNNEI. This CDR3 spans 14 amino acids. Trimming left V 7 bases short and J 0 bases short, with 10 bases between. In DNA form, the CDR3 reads TGTGCCAGCACCGGGACTAACTCTGGAAACACCATATATTTT. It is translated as CASTGTNSGNTIYF.

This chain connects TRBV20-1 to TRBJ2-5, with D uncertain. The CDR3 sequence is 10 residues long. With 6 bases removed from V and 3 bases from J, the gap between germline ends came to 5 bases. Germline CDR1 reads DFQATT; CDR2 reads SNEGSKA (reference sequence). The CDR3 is CSAPKETQYF. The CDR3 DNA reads TGCAGTGCCCCTAAAGAGACCCAGTACTTC.

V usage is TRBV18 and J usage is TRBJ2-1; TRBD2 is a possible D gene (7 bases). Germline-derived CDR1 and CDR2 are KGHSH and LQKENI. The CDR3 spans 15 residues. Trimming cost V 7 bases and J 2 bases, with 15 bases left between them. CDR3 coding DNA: TGTGCCAGCTTAGGGGGGCGGGAGCCCTACAATGAGCAGTTCTTC. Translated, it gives CASLGGREPYNEQFF.

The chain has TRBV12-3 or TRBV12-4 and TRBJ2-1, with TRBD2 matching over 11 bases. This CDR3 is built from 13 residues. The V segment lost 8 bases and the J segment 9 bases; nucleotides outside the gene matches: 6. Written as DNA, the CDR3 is TGTGCCAGCGATAGCGGGAGGGCCCTTGAGCAGTTCTTC. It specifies CASDSGRALEQFF.

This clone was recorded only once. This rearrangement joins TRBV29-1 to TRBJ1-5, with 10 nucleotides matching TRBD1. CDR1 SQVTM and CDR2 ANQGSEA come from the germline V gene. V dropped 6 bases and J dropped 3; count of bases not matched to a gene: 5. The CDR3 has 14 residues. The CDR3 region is CSVRTGGINQPQHF. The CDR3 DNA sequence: TGCAGCGTACGGACAGGGGGAATCAATCAGCCCCAGCATTTT.

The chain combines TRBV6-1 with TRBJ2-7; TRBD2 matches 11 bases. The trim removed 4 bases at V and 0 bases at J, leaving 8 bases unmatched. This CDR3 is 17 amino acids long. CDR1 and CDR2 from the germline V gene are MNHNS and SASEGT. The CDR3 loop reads CASSGGLAEARSYEQYF. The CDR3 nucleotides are TGTGCCAGCAGTGGGGGACTAGCGGAGGCCCGCTCCTACGAGCAGTACTTC.

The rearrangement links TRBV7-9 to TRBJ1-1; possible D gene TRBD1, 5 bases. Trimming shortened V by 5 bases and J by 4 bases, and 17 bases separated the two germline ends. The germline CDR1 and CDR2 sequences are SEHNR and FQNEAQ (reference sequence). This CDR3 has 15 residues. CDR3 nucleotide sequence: TGTGCCAGCAGCCGCGGCACCCGGGGGGGCACTGAAGCTTTCTTT. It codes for CASSRGTRGGTEAFF.

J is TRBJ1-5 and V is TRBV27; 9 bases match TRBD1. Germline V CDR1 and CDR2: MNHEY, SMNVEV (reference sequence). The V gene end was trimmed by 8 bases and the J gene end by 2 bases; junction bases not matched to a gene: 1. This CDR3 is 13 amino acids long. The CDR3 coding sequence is TGTGCCAGCCGGGACAGGGGCAATCAGCCCCAGCATTTT. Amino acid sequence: CASRDRGNQPQHF.

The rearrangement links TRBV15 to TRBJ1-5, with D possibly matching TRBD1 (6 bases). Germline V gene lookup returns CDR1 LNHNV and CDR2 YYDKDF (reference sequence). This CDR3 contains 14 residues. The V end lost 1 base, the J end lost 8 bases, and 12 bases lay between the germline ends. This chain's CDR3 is CATSRVRGWEPQHF. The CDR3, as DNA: TGTGCCACCAGCAGAGTCAGGGGATGGGAGCCCCAGCATTTT.

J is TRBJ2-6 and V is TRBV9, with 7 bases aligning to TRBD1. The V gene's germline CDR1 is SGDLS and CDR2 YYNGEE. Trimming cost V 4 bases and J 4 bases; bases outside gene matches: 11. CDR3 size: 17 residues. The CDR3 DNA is TGTGCCAGCAGCCCGGAACTACAGGGGACCGGGGCCAACGTCCTGACTTTC. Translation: CASSPELQGTGANVLTF.

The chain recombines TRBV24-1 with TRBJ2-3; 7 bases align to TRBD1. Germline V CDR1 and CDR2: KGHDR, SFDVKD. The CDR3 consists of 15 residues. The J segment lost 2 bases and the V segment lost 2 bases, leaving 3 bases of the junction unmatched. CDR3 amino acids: CATSDWTGATDTQYF. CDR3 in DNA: TGTGCCACCAGTGATTGGACAGGAGCCACAGATACGCAGTATTTT.

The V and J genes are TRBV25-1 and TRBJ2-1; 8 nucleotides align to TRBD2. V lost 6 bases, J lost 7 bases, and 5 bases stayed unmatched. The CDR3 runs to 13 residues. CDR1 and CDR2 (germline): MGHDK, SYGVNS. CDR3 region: CASSLAGLNEQFF. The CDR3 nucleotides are TGTGCCAGCAGCCTAGCGGGCTTAAATGAGCAGTTCTTC.

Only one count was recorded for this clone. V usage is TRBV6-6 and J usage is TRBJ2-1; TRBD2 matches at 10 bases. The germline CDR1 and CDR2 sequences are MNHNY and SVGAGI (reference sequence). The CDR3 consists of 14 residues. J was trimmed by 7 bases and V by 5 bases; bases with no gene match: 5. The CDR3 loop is CASSLSGRINEQFF. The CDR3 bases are TGTGCCAGCAGTCTTAGCGGGAGGATTAATGAGCAGTTCTTC.

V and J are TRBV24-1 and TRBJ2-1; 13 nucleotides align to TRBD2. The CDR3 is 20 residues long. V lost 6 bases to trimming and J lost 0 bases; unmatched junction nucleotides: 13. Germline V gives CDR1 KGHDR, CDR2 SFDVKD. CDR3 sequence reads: CATSPPRTSGSWGSYNEQFF. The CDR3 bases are TGTGCCACCAGTCCACCCCGGACTAGCGGGAGTTGGGGCTCCTACAATGAGCAGTTCTTC.

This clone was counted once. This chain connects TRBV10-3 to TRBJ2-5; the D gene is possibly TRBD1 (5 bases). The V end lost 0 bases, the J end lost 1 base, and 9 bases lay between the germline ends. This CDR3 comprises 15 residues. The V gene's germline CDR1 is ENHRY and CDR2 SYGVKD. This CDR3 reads CAISESRALQETQYF. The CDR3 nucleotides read TGTGCCATCAGTGAGTCCAGGGCACTCCAAGAGACCCAGTACTTC.

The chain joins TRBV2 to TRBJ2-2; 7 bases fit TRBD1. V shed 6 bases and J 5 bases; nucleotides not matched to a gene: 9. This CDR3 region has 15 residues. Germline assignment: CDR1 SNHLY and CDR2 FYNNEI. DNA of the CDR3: TGTGCCAGCAGGCTGACAGGGCGGAATACCGGGGAGCTGTTTTTT. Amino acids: CASRLTGRNTGELFF.

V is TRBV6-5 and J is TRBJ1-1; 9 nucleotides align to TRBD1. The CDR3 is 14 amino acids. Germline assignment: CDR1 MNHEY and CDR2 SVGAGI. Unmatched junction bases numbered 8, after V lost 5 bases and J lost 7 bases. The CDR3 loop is CASSRTGAEGEAFF. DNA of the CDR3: TGTGCCAGCAGTCGGACAGGGGCGGAGGGTGAAGCTTTCTTT.

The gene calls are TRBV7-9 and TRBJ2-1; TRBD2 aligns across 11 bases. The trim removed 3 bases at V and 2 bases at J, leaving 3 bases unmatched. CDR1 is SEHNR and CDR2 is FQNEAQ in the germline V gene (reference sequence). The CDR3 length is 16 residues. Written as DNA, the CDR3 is TGTGCCAGCAGCTTCAAGACTAGCGGGACCTACAATGAGCAGTTCTTC. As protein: CASSFKTSGTYNEQFF.

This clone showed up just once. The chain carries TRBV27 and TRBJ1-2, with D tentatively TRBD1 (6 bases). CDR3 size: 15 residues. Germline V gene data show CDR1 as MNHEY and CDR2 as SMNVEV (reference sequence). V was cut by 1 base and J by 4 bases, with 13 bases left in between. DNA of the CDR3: TGTGCCAGCAGTTTATATCCAGGGGTTGGCTATGGCTACACCTTC. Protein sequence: CASSLYPGVGYGYTF.

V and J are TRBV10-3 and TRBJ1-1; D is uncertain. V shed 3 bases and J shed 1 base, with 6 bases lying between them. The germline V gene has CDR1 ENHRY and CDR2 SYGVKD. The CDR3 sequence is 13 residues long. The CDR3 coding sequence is TGTGCCATCAGTGAAAAGAGGAACACTGAAGCTTTCTTT. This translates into CAISEKRNTEAFF.

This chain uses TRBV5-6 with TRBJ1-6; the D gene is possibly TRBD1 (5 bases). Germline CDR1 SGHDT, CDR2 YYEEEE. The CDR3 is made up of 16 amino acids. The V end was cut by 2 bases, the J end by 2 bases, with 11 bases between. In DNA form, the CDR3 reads TGTGCCAGCAGCTTCAGGGATCGGCCCTATAATTCACCCCTCCACTTT. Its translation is CASSFRDRPYNSPLHF.

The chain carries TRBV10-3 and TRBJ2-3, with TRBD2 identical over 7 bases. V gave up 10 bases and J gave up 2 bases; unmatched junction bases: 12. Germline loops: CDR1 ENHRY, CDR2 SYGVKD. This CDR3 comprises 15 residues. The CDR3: CATGTTGGPTDTQYF. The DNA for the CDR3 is TGTGCCACGGGGACGACGGGGGGACCCACAGATACGCAGTATTTT.

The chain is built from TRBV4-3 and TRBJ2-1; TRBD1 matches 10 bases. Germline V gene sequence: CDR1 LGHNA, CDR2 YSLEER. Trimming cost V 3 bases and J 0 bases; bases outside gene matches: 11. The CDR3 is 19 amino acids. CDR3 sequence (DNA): TGCGCCAGCAGCCACCGGACAGGGGGAGAATGGGGCTCCTACAATGAGCAGTTCTTC. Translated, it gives CASSHRTGGEWGSYNEQFF.

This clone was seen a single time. The CDR3 loop reads CASSLEDRLGPFRNTIYF. CDR3 nucleotide sequence: TGTGCCAGCAGCTTAGAGGACCGCCTGGGGCCTTTTCGAAACACCATATATTTT. This chain joins TRBV7-9 and TRBJ1-3, with a possible D match to TRBD1 (5 bases). V lost 1 base to trimming and J lost 5 bases, with 21 bases between them. This CDR3 contains 18 residues. Germline lookup yields CDR1 SEHNR and CDR2 FQNEAQ (reference sequence).